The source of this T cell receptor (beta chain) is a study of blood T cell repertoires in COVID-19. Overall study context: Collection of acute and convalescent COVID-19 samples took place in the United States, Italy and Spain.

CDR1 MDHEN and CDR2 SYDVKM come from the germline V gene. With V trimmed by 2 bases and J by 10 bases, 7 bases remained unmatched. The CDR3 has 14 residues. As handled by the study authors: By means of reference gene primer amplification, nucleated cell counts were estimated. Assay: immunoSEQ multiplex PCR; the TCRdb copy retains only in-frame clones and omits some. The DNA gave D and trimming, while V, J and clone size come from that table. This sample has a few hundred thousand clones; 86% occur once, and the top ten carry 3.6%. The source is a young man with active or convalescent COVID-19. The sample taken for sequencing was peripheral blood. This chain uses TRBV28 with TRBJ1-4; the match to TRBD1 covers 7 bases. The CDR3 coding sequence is TGTGCCAGCAGTTTAGGCAGGGGGGTAGGAAAACTGTTTTTT. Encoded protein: CASSLGRGVGKLFF.